This T cell receptor (beta chain) was retrieved from a study of blood T cell repertoires in COVID-19. Study information: Sites across the United States, Italy and Spain contributed samples from acute and convalescent COVID-19. T cells, B-cell-depleted T cells, or PBMCs supplied cDNA or gDNA.

Using immunoSEQ multiplex PCR, the repertoire was profiled, and TCRdb retains in-frame clones only, with some absent. The profile shows over 70,000 clones, about 80% of them singletons. From germline, CDR1 is SGHTA and CDR2 FQGNSA. This CDR3 contains 16 residues. V lost 1 base to trimming and J lost 3 bases; unmatched junction nucleotides: 2. This sequence originates from an older man who had recovered from COVID-19. The chain recombines TRBV7-2 with TRBJ2-7; TRBD2 matches at 14 bases. Sequencing was carried out using peripheral blood. The CDR3 sequence: CASSLEGTSGSYEQYF. For the CDR3, the DNA is TGTGCCAGCAGCTTAGAAGGGACTAGCGGGAGCTACGAGCAGTACTTC.